This T cell receptor beta chain was observed in a study of identical twins. In the case of this clonotype: Its antigen is not known.

A universal primer site was created by template switching, with the cDNA bearing unique molecular identifiers. TCRdb passed the 5' RACE reads through MiXCR, listing each CDR3 protein once. The data hold 550,000 to 700,000 distinct CDR3 sequences, with approximately 9.6% observed a single time. V was shortened by 6 bases and J by 4 bases, with 11 bases between the two germline ends. The germline CDR1 and CDR2 sequences are DFQATT and SNEGSKA (reference sequence). This CDR3 has 12 amino acids. All donors were healthy Caucasians. Whole-study findings and limits: Fewer insertions were carried by abundant cord blood beta clonotypes, but none was seen in memory repertoires.

These records were also assigned to another study, of yellow fever vaccine responses in identical twins.

The origin of this receptor is a woman between 18 and 29 years old in good health. What was sequenced was PBMCs. V and J are TRBV20-1 and TRBJ2-3; D remains unclear. Written as DNA, the CDR3 is TGCAGTGCCAAGTTGTGGTCAGATACGCAGTATTTT. Translating gives CSAKLWSDTQYF.